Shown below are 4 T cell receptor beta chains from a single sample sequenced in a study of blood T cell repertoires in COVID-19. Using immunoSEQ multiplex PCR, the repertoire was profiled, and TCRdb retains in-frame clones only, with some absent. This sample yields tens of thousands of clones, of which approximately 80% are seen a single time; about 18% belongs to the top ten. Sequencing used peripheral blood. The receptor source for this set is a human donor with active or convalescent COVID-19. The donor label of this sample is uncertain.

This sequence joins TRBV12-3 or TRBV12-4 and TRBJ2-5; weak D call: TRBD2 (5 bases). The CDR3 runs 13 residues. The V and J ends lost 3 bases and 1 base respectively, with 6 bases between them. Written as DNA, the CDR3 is TGTGCCAGCAGTTTCGGGGTCCAAGAGACCCAGTACTTC. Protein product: CASSFGVQETQYF.

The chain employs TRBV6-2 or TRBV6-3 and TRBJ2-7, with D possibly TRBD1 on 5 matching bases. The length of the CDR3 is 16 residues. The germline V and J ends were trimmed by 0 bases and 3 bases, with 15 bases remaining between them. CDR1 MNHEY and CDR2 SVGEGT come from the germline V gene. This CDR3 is CASSYSSGRAYYEQYF. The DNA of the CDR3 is TGTGCCAGCAGTTACTCGAGTGGCAGGGCCTACTACGAGCAGTACTTC.

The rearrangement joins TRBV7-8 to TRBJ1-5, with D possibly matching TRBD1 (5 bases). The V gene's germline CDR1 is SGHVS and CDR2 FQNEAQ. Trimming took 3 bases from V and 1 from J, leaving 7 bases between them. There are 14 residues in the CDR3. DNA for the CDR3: TGTGCCAGCAGCTTGGGGCTCAGCAATCAGCCCCAGCATTTT. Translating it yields CASSLGLSNQPQHF.

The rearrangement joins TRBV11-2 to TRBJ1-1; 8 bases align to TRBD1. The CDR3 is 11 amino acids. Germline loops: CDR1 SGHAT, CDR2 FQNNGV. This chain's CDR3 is CAAGGNTEAFF. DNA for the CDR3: TGTGCTGCAGGGGGCAACACTGAAGCTTTCTTT.